The TCR beta chain described here comes from a study of blood T cell repertoires in COVID-19. For the study at large: Specimens from acute and convalescent COVID-19 originated in the United States, Italy and Spain. PBMCs, B-cell-depleted T cells, or T cells provided the cDNA or gDNA that made up the material.

Under the authors' procedure: Reference gene primers were amplified, and this amplification served to estimate nucleated cell counts. Libraries were prepared by immunoSEQ multiplex PCR; TCRdb keeps only in-frame clonotypes and omits some of them. V, J and clone size derive from that table, while D and trimming were established from the DNA sequence. The sample lists over 50,000 clones, about nine tenths occurring once. Sequencing was performed on peripheral blood. The sequence was obtained from a middle-aged man with active COVID-19.

The CDR3 DNA reads as TGCGCCAGCAGCCAGGGACAGGGTTGGACCGGGGAGCTGTTTTTT. Its protein is CASSQGQGWTGELFF. The chain employs TRBV4-1 and TRBJ2-2, with 9 bases aligning to TRBD1. Germline CDR1 reads MGHRA; CDR2 reads YSYEKL. The V and J ends lost 3 bases and 5 bases, in that order; junction bases with no gene match: 4. The CDR3 extends over 15 amino acids.